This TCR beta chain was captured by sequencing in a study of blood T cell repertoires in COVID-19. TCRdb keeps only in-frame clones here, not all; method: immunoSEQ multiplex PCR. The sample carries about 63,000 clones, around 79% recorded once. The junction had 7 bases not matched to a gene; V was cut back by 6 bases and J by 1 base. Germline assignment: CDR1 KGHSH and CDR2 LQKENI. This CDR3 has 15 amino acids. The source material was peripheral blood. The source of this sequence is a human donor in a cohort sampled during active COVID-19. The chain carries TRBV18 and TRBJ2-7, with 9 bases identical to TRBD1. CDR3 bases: TGTGCCAGCTCGGGCGACAGGGGGAGATCCTACGAGCAGTACTTC. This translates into CASSGDRGRSYEQYF.